The entry below describes one T cell receptor beta chain. The CDR3 covers 14 residues. Germline CDR1 reads SGHTA; CDR2 reads FQGNSA. The V and J ends lost 1 base and 8 bases respectively, with 12 bases between them. Per the study methods: Reference gene primer amplification gave estimated nucleated cell counts. Sequencing was performed with immunoSEQ multiplex PCR; in TCRdb, only in-frame clones are kept and a portion is missing. V, J and clone size derive from that table, while D and trimming were established from the DNA sequence. The table includes more than 40,000 clones, around 90% detected once. The data were taken from a study of blood T cell repertoires in COVID-19.

This chain connects TRBV7-2 to TRBJ1-5; D possibly corresponds to TRBD1 (5 bases). The source of this sequence is a man aged 50 to 60 with active COVID-19. Sequenced material: peripheral blood. The CDR3 coding sequence is TGTGCCAGCAGCTTAGGACAGCGTTTGGAGCCCCAGCATTTT. Translating it yields CASSLGQRLEPQHF.